This TCR beta chain was observed in a study of blood T cell repertoires in COVID-19. Turning to the study itself: PBMCs, B-cell-depleted T cells, or T cells were the source of the cDNA or gDNA that made up the material.

The data were produced by immunoSEQ multiplex PCR, yet TCRdb's version contains in-frame clones alone and is incomplete. Here the sample spans about 250,000 clones, roughly 84% being singletons. This clone has only one observation. The sequenced sample consisted of peripheral blood. This TCR derives from a woman aged 40 to 50 with active or convalescent COVID-19.

In DNA form, the CDR3 reads TGCGCCAGCAGCCAAACCTTGCCCGGGACAGGTACTTACTACACCTTC. This gives the protein CASSQTLPGTGTYYTF. The gene calls are TRBV4-1 and TRBJ1-2; 8 bases are shared with TRBD1. V was clipped by 2 bases and J by 10 bases; unmatched bases: 15. CDR1 and CDR2 (germline): MGHRA, YSYEKL. This CDR3 region has 16 residues.